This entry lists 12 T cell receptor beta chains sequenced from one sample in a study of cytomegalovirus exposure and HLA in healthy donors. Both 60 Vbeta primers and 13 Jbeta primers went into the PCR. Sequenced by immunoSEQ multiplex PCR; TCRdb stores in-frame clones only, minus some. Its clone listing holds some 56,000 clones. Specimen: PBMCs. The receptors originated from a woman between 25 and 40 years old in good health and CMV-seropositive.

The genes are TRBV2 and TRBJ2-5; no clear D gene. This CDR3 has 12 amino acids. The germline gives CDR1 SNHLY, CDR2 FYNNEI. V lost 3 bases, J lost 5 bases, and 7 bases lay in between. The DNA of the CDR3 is TGTGCCAGCAGTGAGGAGCAGGAGACCCAGTACTTC. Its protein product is CASSEEQETQYF.

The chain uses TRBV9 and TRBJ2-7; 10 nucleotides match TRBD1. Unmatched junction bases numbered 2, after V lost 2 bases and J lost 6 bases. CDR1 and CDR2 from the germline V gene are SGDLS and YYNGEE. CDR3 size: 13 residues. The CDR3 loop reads CASSVRDRGEQYF. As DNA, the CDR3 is TGTGCCAGCAGCGTCCGGGACAGGGGCGAGCAGTACTTC.

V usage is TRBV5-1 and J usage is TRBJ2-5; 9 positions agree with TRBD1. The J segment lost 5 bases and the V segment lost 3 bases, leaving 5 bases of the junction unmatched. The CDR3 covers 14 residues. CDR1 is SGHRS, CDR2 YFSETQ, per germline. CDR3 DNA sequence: TGCGCCAGCAGCTCAGGACAGGGGAGGGAGACCCAGTACTTC. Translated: CASSSGQGRETQYF.

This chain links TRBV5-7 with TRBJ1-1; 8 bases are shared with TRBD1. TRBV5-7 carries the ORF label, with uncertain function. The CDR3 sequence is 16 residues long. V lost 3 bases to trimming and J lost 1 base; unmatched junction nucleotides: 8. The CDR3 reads CASSSSARGRNTEAFF. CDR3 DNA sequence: TGTGCCAGCAGCTCTTCAGCCAGGGGGCGGAACACTGAAGCTTTCTTT.

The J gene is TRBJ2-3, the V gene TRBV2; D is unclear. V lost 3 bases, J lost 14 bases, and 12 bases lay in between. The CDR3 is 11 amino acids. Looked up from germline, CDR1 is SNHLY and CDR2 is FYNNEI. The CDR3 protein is CASSETLERYF. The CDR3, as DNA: TGTGCCAGCAGTGAGACCCTCGAGCGGTATTTT.

Written as DNA, the CDR3 is TGTGCCAGCCCCATGGGCGGGAGGACGAACACCGGGGAGCTGTTTTTT. Translating gives CASPMGGRTNTGELFF. The chain is built from TRBV18 and TRBJ2-2, with TRBD2 matching over 8 bases. Germline CDR1 reads KGHSH; CDR2 reads LQKENI. The CDR3 covers 16 residues. J gave up 0 bases and V 8 bases, and 8 bases lay outside the gene matches.

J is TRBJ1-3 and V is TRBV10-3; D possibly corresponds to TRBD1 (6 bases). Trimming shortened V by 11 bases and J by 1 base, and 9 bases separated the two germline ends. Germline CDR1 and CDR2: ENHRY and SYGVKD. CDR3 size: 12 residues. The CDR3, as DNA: TGTGCCCTAACAGGGTCTGGAAACACCATATATTTT. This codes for CALTGSGNTIYF.

The CDR3 sequence: CASSSGQDNSPLHF. The DNA for the CDR3 is TGTGCCAGCTCATCGGGACAGGATAATTCACCCCTCCACTTT. The rearrangement uses TRBV18 and TRBJ1-6; 8 bases are a match to TRBD1. The CDR3 is 14 amino acids. The germline CDR1 and CDR2 sequences are KGHSH and LQKENI. V lost 5 bases to trimming and J lost 5 bases; unmatched junction nucleotides: 2. Drawing the rest from reference TRBV18 and TRBJ1-6, the complete variable domain is NAGVMQNPRHLVRRRGQEARLRCSPMKGHSHVYWYRQLPEEGLKFMVYLQKENIIDESGMPKERFSAEFPKEGPSILRIQQVVRGDSAAYFCASSSGQDNSPLHFGNGTRLTVT.

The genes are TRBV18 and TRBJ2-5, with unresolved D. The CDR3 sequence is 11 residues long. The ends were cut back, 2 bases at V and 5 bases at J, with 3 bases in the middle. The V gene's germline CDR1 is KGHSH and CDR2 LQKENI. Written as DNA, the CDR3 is TGTGCCAGCTCACCAGAGGAGACCCAGTACTTC. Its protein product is CASSPEETQYF.

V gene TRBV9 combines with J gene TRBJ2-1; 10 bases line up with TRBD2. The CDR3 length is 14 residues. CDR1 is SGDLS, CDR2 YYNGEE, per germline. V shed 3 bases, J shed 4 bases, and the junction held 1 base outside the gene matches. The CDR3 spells CASSDSGRYNEQFF. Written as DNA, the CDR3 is TGTGCCAGCAGCGATAGCGGGAGGTACAATGAGCAGTTCTTC.

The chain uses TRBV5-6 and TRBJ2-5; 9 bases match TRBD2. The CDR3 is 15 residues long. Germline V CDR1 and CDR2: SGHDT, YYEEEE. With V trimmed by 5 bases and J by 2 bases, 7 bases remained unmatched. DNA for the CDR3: TGTGCCAGCAGTTATAGCGGGGGTGCTCAAGAGACCCAGTACTTC. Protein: CASSYSGGAQETQYF.

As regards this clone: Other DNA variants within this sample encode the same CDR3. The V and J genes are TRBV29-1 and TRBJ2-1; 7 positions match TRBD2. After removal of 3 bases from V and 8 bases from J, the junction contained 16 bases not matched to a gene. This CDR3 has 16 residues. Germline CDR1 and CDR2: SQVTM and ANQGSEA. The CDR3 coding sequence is TGCAGCGTTGAGCCTCCTCGGCGGGAGACCCCCGATGAGCAGTTCTTC. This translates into CSVEPPRRETPDEQFF.